This passage covers 2 T cell receptor beta chains from one sample sequenced in a study of vaccination and CD4 T cells after COVID-19. The study sequenced cultured CD4+ T cell DNA using the Oncomine TCR Beta short-read assay. Via MiXCR, TCRdb re-called the PCR reads, giving one row per CDR3 protein. The sample yields about 20,000 distinct CDR3 sequences, approximately 33% seen once. The antigens of these receptors remain unknown. Time point described: late sampling 161 to 241 days after vaccination in a few convalescent patients. Treatment here: roughly 10-day PBMC culture with coronavirus spike peptide pools or control peptides (ViraFEST assay). The starting material was CD4+ T cells from blood, cultured in vitro, obtained about 7 months after SARS-CoV-2 vaccination. The receptors here all came from a human donor who had recovered from COVID-19.

This clonotype occurred a few times. The V and J genes are TRBV6-1 and TRBJ2-5; D not certain. Trimming shortened V by 6 bases and J by 4 bases, and 9 bases separated the two germline ends. The CDR3 has 12 residues. Per the germline V gene, CDR1 is MNHNS and CDR2 is SASEGT. The CDR3 loop is CASRIVGETQYF. DNA of the CDR3: TGTGCCAGCAGGATAGTAGGAGAGACCCAGTACTTC.

The chain employs TRBV19 and TRBJ2-6; no firm D call. V was cut by 2 bases and J by 0 bases, with 14 bases left in between. This CDR3 is built from 18 residues. Germline V gene lookup returns CDR1 LNHDA and CDR2 SQIVND (reference sequence). The CDR3 loop reads CASSISDGRSSGANVLTF. CDR3 bases: TGTGCCAGTAGTATAAGTGACGGCAGAAGCTCTGGGGCCAACGTCCTGACTTTC. Filled out from reference TRBV19 and TRBJ2-6, the complete variable domain reads DGGITQSPKYLFRKEGQNVTLSCEQNLNHDAMYWYRQDPGQGLRLIYYSQIVNDFQKGDIAEGYSVSREKKESFPLTVTSAQKNPTAFYLCASSISDGRSSGANVLTFGAGSRLTVL.